One and the same sample provided the 17 T cell receptor beta chains below, sequenced in a study of blood T cell repertoires in COVID-19. Using immunoSEQ multiplex PCR, the repertoire was profiled, and TCRdb retains in-frame clones only, with some absent. The data hold around 190,000 clones, with 70% to 90% observed a single time. Sequencing used peripheral blood. These receptor sequences come from a man in his 70s with active or convalescent COVID-19.

V usage is TRBV5-4 and J usage is TRBJ2-1, with D tentatively TRBD2 (5 bases). The CDR3 runs to 13 residues. Between the trimmed V and J ends, which lost 2 bases and 3 bases, there was a span of 6 bases. The germline gives CDR1 SGHNT, CDR2 YYREEE (reference sequence). The CDR3 loop reads CASSFGDYNEQFF. The DNA of the CDR3 is TGTGCCAGCAGCTTCGGGGACTACAATGAGCAGTTCTTC.

V is TRBV28 and J is TRBJ2-7; D possibly corresponds to TRBD2 (6 bases). The germline V gene has CDR1 MDHEN and CDR2 SYDVKM. The CDR3 runs to 14 residues. V lost 6 bases and J lost 3, with 15 bases in between. The CDR3 DNA sequence: TGTGCCAGCAGGACTAGGGGTATCCTCTACGAGCAGTACTTC. It yields the protein CASRTRGILYEQYF.

The V gene is TRBV29-1, the J gene TRBJ1-5; 8 nucleotides agree with TRBD1. Germline assignment: CDR1 SQVTM and CDR2 ANQGSEA. With V trimmed by 2 bases and J by 5 bases, 8 bases remained unmatched. CDR3 size: 15 residues. In nucleotides, the CDR3 is TGCAGCGTTGAAAAAGACAGGGGATTTTATCAGCCCCAGCATTTT. Translation: CSVEKDRGFYQPQHF.

The chain recombines TRBV27 with TRBJ1-1; 7 nucleotides agree with TRBD1. The CDR3 has 15 residues. V dropped 11 bases and J dropped 5; count of bases not matched to a gene: 17. Germline assignment: CDR1 MNHEY and CDR2 SMNVEV (reference sequence). CDR3 coding DNA: TGTGCCTCTAAGCCGGGACAGCGCGGCGGGACTGAAGCTTTCTTT. Protein: CASKPGQRGGTEAFF.

This clone was observed a single time. The J gene is TRBJ1-3, the V gene TRBV30; no reliable D call. V was shortened by 0 bases and J by 0 bases, with 12 bases between the two germline ends. The CDR3 spans 16 residues. CDR1 and CDR2 from the germline V gene are GTSNPN and SVGIG (reference sequence). CDR3 bases: TGTGCCTGGAGTGTACTAATCCTCGGCTCTGGAAACACCATATATTTT. This sequence encodes CAWSVLILGSGNTIYF.

The gene calls are TRBV15 and TRBJ2-7; a possible D gene is TRBD1 (6 bases). The CDR3 is 13 residues long. With 5 bases removed from V and 7 bases from J, the gap between germline ends came to 15 bases. CDR1 is LNHNV, CDR2 YYDKDF, per germline (reference sequence). CDR3 sequence: CATSWDIMREQYF. The CDR3 nucleotides are TGTGCCACCAGCTGGGACATAATGAGGGAGCAGTACTTC. The full variable domain, with the rest looked up from reference TRBV15 and TRBJ2-7, is DAMVIQNPRYQVTQFGKPVTLSCSQTLNHNVMYWYQQKSSQAPKLLFHYYDKDFNNEADTPDNFQSRRPNTSFCFLDIRSPGLGDTAMYLCATSWDIMREQYFGPGTRLTVT.

This clone was found once. The rearrangement uses TRBV7-3 and TRBJ2-1; 7 bases fit TRBD2. The germline V gene has CDR1 SGHTA and CDR2 FQGTGA. Germline trimming cut 5 bases from V and 3 bases from J; bases unmatched to any gene: 4. The CDR3 loop spans 14 amino acids. CDR3 region: CASSLAAFYNEQFF. In nucleotides, the CDR3 is TGTGCCAGCAGCCTAGCGGCTTTCTACAATGAGCAGTTCTTC. Supplemented by reference TRBV7-3 and TRBJ2-1, the full variable domain reads GAGVSQTPSNKVTEKGKYVELRCDPISGHTALYWYRQSLGQGPEFLIYFQGTGAADDSGLPNDRFFAVRPEGSVSTLKIQRTERGDSAVYLCASSLAAFYNEQFFGPGTRLTVL.

J is TRBJ1-1 and V is TRBV19; 8 nucleotides agree with TRBD1. The V gene's germline CDR1 is LNHDA and CDR2 SQIVND (reference sequence). The CDR3 sequence is 14 residues long. The V segment lost 9 bases and the J segment 1 base; nucleotides outside the gene matches: 7. CDR3 region: CASRPGGRNTEAFF. CDR3 DNA: TGTGCCAGCCGCCCAGGGGGCAGGAACACTGAAGCTTTCTTT. Full variable domain (missing parts from reference TRBV19 and TRBJ1-1): DGGITQSPKYLFRKEGQNVTLSCEQNLNHDAMYWYRQDPGQGLRLIYYSQIVNDFQKGDIAEGYSVSREKKESFPLTVTSAQKNPTAFYLCASRPGGRNTEAFFGQGTRLTVV.

This clone was seen a single time. V usage is TRBV20-1 and J usage is TRBJ2-5; no firm D call. The CDR3 extends over 11 amino acids. The ends were cut back, 6 bases at V and 7 bases at J, with 12 bases in the middle. The V gene's germline CDR1 is DFQATT and CDR2 SNEGSKA (reference sequence). This chain's CDR3 is CSAPARGTQYF. CDR3 DNA sequence: TGCAGTGCCCCGGCACGAGGGACCCAGTACTTC.

The V and J genes are TRBV7-2 and TRBJ2-3; D possibly corresponds to TRBD2 (5 bases). From germline, CDR1 is SGHTA and CDR2 FQGNSA. V shed 1 base and J shed 5 bases, with 19 bases lying between them. The CDR3 runs 17 residues. CDR3 sequence (DNA): TGTGCCAGCAGCTTAGTTTCCCCTAGCACTAATAAAGATACGCAGTATTTT. This encodes CASSLVSPSTNKDTQYF.

The chain links TRBV3-1 (or the pseudogene TRBV3-2) to TRBJ1-1, with TRBD1 matching 11 bases. Per the germline V gene, CDR1 is LGHDT and CDR2 is YNNKEL (reference sequence). The CDR3 is made up of 15 amino acids. V lost 2 bases, J lost 5 bases, and 4 bases stayed unmatched. CDR3 sequence reads: CASSQRTGGGTEAFF. The CDR3 DNA sequence: TGTGCCAGCAGCCAACGGACAGGGGGCGGGACTGAAGCTTTCTTT.

V is TRBV6-5 and J is TRBJ2-2, with 7 bases matching TRBD2. Germline V gene data show CDR1 as MNHEY and CDR2 as SVGAGI. CDR3 length: 14 amino acids. The V and J ends lost 2 bases and 6 bases, in that order; junction bases with no gene match: 3. For the CDR3, the DNA is TGTGCCAGCAGTTACCTCGGGGGGTCCGGGGAGCTGTTTTTT. Translated, it gives CASSYLGGSGELFF.

The V call is TRBV6-5, the J call TRBJ2-1; 7 bases align to TRBD1. The germline V gene encodes CDR1 MNHEY and CDR2 SVGAGI. After removal of 10 bases from V and 3 bases from J, the junction contained 6 bases not matched to a gene. The CDR3 is 13 residues long. CDR3 bases: TGTGCCATCGGGACAGACAACTACAATGAGCAGTTCTTC. It is translated as CAIGTDNYNEQFF.

V usage is TRBV7-2 and J usage is TRBJ2-1; D is unresolved. The V and J ends lost 5 bases and 4 bases respectively, with 12 bases between them. The CDR3 consists of 14 residues. CDR1 and CDR2 from the germline V gene are SGHTA and FQGNSA. The CDR3 sequence is CASSPGPLYNEQFF. CDR3 nucleotide sequence: TGTGCCAGCAGCCCCGGTCCCCTGTACAATGAGCAGTTCTTC.

The rearrangement uses TRBV20-1 and TRBJ1-5; D is unresolved. The CDR3 runs to 11 residues. V lost 4 bases, J lost 11 bases, and 12 bases lay in between. Germline V lookup: CDR1 DFQATT, CDR2 SNEGSKA (reference sequence). This CDR3 reads CSAKSGNTQHF. In DNA form, the CDR3 reads TGCAGTGCTAAATCCGGGAATACCCAGCATTTT.

This clone appeared a single time. This chain joins TRBV2 and TRBJ2-5, with D possibly TRBD1 on 5 matching bases. The CDR3 is 15 residues long. Trimming pared 7 bases from V and 1 base from J, leaving 16 bases between. Germline V lookup: CDR1 SNHLY, CDR2 FYNNEI. CDR3 sequence: CASTTTGAGQETQYF. CDR3 bases: TGTGCCAGCACTACCACAGGAGCAGGCCAAGAGACCCAGTACTTC. The complete variable domain, with remaining parts taken from reference TRBV2 and TRBJ2-5, reads EPEVTQTPSHQVTQMGQEVILRCVPISNHLYFYWYRQILGQKVEFLVSFYNNEISEKSEIFDDQFSVERPDGSNFTLKIRSTKLEDSAMYFCASTTTGAGQETQYFGPGTRLLVL.

The J gene is TRBJ2-2, the V gene TRBV6-5, with TRBD1 identical over 8 bases. CDR3 length: 15 residues. Germline V CDR1 and CDR2: MNHEY, SVGAGI. Trimming at V came to 5 bases and at J to 5 bases, leaving 7 bases not matched to a gene. CDR3: CASSTDRVRTGELFF. CDR3 bases: TGTGCCAGCAGTACGGACAGGGTTCGGACCGGGGAGCTGTTTTTT.